Below are 5 T cell receptor beta chains sequenced from a single sample in a study of control samples from healthy donors and cancer patients. Data came from immunoSEQ multiplex PCR; TCRdb stores just in-frame clones and leaves some out. The sample records under 150,000 clones, 88% being singletons. The specimen sequenced was blood. All receptors derive from a man aged 35-49 years in good health.

The chain employs TRBV10-1 and TRBJ2-7, with a possible D match to TRBD2 (7 bases). The CDR3 sequence is 16 residues long. Germline V gene sequence: CDR1 WNHNN, CDR2 SYGVQD (reference sequence). V lost 6 bases, J lost 7 bases, and 25 bases lay in between. CDR3 loop: CASSPGTNNLGGEQYF. As DNA, the CDR3 is TGCGCCAGCAGCCCCGGGACAAACAATCTCGGGGGGGAGCAGTACTTC.

This sequence joins TRBV30 and TRBJ1-2, with D perhaps matching TRBD1 (6 bases). CDR1 GTSNPN and CDR2 SVGIG come from the germline V gene (reference sequence). Trimming stripped 2 bases from V and 7 bases from J, with 11 bases between. The CDR3 consists of 12 residues. For the CDR3, the DNA is TGTGCCTGGAGTATACAGGGTCTTGGCTACACCTTC. Translation: CAWSIQGLGYTF.

The chain couples TRBV24-1 to TRBJ1-2; tentatively, D is TRBD1 (6 bases). The CDR3 spans 14 residues. Trimming left V 3 bases short and J 8 bases short, with 15 bases between. Germline V gives CDR1 KGHDR, CDR2 SFDVKD. CDR3: CATSDTSRGYGYTF. CDR3 DNA sequence: TGTGCCACCAGTGATACTAGCAGGGGTTACGGCTACACCTTC.

This chain uses TRBV15 with TRBJ1-2; D perhaps matches TRBD1 (5 bases). CDR3 size: 15 residues. Trimming removed 0 bases from V and 2 bases from J, with 10 bases in between. Per the germline V gene, CDR1 is LNHNV and CDR2 is YYDKDF (reference sequence). CDR3 nucleotides: TGTGCCACCAGCAGAGATCCGACAGCAAACTATGGCTACACCTTC. This sequence encodes CATSRDPTANYGYTF.

V is TRBV7-2 and J is TRBJ1-6; 8 bases agree with TRBD1. The V gene's germline CDR1 is SGHTA and CDR2 FQGNSA. V lost 3 bases, J lost 3 bases, and 4 bases stayed unmatched. This CDR3 has 16 residues. The CDR3 here is CASSLVDRDYNSPLHF. DNA for the CDR3: TGTGCCAGCAGCTTGGTGGACAGGGACTATAATTCACCCCTCCACTTT.